A single sample is the source of the 6 T cell receptor beta chains below, sequenced in a study of CD8 T cells in Susac syndrome. After extraction with the RNeasy kit, about 0.5 to 1 ug of the RNA was reverse transcribed using random hexamers. TCRdb recomputed calls from the immunoSEQ multiplex PCR reads with MiXCR, one row per CDR3 protein. The sample includes about 180,000 distinct CDR3 sequences, approximately 94% seen only once; the top ten take under 0.095%. The sequencing input was CD4+ T cells from PBMCs. These receptors were collected from a human donor with multiple sclerosis.

The rearrangement links TRBV7-6 to TRBJ1-5; D not resolved. Germline V gives CDR1 SGHVS, CDR2 FNYEAQ. The CDR3 sequence is 12 residues long. Trimming took 4 bases from V and 12 from J, leaving 13 bases between them. CDR3 sequence (DNA): TGTGCCAGCAGCTCTCGGGAAGGGTACCAGCATTTT. The encoded protein is CASSSREGYQHF.

This chain connects TRBV7-6 to TRBJ1-1, with D maybe TRBD1 (5 bases). Trimming removed 5 bases at V and 10 bases at J, with 17 bases between. CDR1 is SGHVS and CDR2 is FNYEAQ in the germline V gene. The CDR3 sequence is 13 residues long. CDR3: CASSPGRTPGAFF. CDR3 sequence (DNA): TGTGCCAGCAGCCCGGGACGGACACCAGGAGCTTTCTTT.

This rearrangement joins TRBV9 to TRBJ1-2; D is undetermined. Germline V gene sequence: CDR1 SGDLS, CDR2 YYNGEE. The V and J ends lost 0 bases and 2 bases respectively, with 5 bases between them. This CDR3 contains 13 residues. The CDR3 reads CASSVEGNYGYTF. CDR3 sequence (DNA): TGTGCCAGCAGCGTAGAAGGGAACTATGGCTACACCTTC.

The chain employs TRBV9 and TRBJ2-5, with 7 bases fitting TRBD2. Per germline, CDR1 SGDLS and CDR2 YYNGEE. The CDR3 is 17 amino acids. V was pared by 0 bases and J by 1 base, with 9 bases of the junction left unmatched. CDR3 coding DNA: TGTGCCAGCAGCGTAGGCCCTAGCGGATATAGCCAAGAGACCCAGTACTTC. Its translation: CASSVGPSGYSQETQYF.

This chain connects TRBV15 to TRBJ1-5; a possible D gene is TRBD1 (5 bases). The length of the CDR3 is 19 residues. V was trimmed by 1 base and J by 6 bases, leaving 25 bases between them. Germline-derived CDR1 and CDR2 are LNHNV and YYDKDF (reference sequence). CDR3 bases: TGTGCCACCAGCAGAGTTGGAGCAGGGCCCGAGGTTATGACTCAGCCCCAGCATTTT. Translating gives CATSRVGAGPEVMTQPQHF.

V and J are TRBV4-1 and TRBJ2-5; the match to TRBD2 covers 10 bases. Per the germline V gene, CDR1 is MGHRA and CDR2 is YSYEKL. The CDR3 covers 16 residues. The V segment lost 1 base and the J segment 3 bases; nucleotides outside the gene matches: 5. This CDR3 is CASSQATLAGEETQYF. The CDR3 bases are TGCGCCAGCAGCCAAGCGACGCTAGCGGGGGAAGAGACCCAGTACTTC.